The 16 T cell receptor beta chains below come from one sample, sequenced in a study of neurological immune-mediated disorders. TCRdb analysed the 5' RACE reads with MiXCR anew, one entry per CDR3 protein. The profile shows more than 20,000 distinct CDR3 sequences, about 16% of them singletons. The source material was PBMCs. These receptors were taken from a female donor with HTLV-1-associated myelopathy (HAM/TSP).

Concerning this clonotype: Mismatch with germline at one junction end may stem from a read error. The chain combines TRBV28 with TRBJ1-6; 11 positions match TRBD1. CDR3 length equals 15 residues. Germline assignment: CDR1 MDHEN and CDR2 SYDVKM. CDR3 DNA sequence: TGTGCCAGCAGTGGGACAGGGGGAATTAATTCACCCCTCAACTTC. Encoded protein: CASSGTGGINSPLNF.

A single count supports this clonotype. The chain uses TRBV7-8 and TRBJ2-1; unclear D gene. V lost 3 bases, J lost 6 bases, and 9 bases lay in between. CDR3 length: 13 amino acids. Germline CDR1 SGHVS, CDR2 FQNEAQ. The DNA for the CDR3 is TGTGCCAGCAGCTTGAGCCCAGGCAATGAGCAGTTCTTC. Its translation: CASSLSPGNEQFF.

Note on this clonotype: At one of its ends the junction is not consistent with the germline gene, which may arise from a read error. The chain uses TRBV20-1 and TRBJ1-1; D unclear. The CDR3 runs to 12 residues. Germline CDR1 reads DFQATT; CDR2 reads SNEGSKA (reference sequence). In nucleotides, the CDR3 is TGCAGTGCGAGAGACGGGAACACTGAAGCTTTCTTT. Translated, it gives CSARDGNTEAFF.

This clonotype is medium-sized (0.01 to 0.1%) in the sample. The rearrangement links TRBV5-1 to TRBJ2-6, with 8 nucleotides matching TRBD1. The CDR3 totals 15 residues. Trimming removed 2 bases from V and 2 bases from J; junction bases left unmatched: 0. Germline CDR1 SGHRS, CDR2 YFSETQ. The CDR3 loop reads CASSLQGAGANVLTF. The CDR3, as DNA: TGCGCCAGCAGCTTACAGGGGGCTGGGGCCAACGTCCTGACTTTC.

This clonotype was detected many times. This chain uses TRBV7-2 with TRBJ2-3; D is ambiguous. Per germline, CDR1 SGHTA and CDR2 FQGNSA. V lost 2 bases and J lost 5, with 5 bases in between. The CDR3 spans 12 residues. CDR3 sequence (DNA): TGTGCCAGCAGCTTAAAGGGAGATACGCAGTATTTT. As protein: CASSLKGDTQYF. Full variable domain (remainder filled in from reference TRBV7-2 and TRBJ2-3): GAGVSQSPSNKVTEKGKDVELRCDPISGHTALYWYRQSLGQGLEFLIYFQGNSAPDKSGLPSDRFSAERTGGSVSTLTIQRTQQEDSAVYLCASSLKGDTQYFGPGTRLTVL.

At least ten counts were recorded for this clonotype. DNA of the CDR3: TGCAGTGCTAGAACCGGGACAGGGAGCGCGAGGACCCAGTACTTC. Its translation: CSARTGTGSARTQYF. The chain has TRBV20-1 and TRBJ2-5; 9 positions agree with TRBD1. Losses at the gene ends were 2 bases for V and 7 bases for J; bases not matched to a gene: 11. The CDR3 covers 15 residues. Germline V gene lookup returns CDR1 DFQATT and CDR2 SNEGSKA (reference sequence).

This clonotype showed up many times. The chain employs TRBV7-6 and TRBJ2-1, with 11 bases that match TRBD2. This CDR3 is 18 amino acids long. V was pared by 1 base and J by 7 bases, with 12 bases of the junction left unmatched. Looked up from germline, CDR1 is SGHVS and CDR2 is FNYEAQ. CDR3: CASSLEASGRPGGNEQFF. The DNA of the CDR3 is TGTGCCAGCAGCTTAGAGGCTAGCGGGAGGCCAGGGGGGAATGAGCAGTTCTTC.

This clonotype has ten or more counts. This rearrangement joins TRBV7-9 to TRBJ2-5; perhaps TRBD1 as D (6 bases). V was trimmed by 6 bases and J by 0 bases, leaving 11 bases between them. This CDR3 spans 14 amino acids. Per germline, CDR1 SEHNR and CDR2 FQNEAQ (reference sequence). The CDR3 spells CASRSTGYQETQYF. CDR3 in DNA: TGTGCCAGCAGATCCACAGGGTACCAAGAGACCCAGTACTTC.

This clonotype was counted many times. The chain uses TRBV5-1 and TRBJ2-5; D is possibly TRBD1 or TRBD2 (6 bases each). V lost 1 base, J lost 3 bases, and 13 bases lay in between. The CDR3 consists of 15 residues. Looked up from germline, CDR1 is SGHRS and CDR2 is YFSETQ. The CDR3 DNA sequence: TGCGCCAGCAGCTTGTCATCCGGGGGCGAAGAGACCCAGTACTTC. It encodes CASSLSSGGEETQYF.

The CDR3 region is CASSPLATVTGELFF. The CDR3 DNA reads TGTGCCAGCAGCCCCCTAGCGACGGTAACCGGGGAGCTGTTTTTT. The chain is built from TRBV3-1 and TRBJ2-2; possible D gene TRBD2, 6 bases. This CDR3 comprises 15 residues. V lost 4 bases to trimming and J lost 5 bases, with 14 bases between them. The V gene's germline CDR1 is LGHDT and CDR2 YNNKEL (reference sequence).

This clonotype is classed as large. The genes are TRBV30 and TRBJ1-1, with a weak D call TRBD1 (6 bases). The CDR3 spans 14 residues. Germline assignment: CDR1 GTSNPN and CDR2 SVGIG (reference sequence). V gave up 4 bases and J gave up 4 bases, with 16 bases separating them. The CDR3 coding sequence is TGTGCCTGGACCCCCCCGGCGGACAGCACTGAAGCTTTCTTT. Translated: CAWTPPADSTEAFF.

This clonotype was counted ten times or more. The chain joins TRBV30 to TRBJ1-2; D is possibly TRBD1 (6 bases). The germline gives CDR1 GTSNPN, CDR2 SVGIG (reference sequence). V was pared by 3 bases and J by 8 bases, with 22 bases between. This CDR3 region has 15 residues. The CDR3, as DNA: TGTGCCTGGAGATGGGGGCTAGGGCAGGGTAGCGGCTACACCTTC. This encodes CAWRWGLGQGSGYTF.

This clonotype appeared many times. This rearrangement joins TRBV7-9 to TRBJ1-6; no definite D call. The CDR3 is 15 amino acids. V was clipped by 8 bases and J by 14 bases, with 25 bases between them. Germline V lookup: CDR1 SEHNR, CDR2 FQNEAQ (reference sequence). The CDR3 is CASGPPPDEDGTLHF. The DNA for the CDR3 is TGTGCCAGCGGTCCCCCCCCGGACGAAGATGGGACCCTCCACTTT.

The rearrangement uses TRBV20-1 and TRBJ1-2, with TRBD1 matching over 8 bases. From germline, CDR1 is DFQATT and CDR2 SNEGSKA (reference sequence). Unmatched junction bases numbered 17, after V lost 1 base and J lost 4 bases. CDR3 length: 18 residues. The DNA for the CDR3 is TGCAGTGCTAGAGCAATCAAAGGACAGGGAGGGGCCTTCTATGGCTACACCTTC. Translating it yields CSARAIKGQGGAFYGYTF.

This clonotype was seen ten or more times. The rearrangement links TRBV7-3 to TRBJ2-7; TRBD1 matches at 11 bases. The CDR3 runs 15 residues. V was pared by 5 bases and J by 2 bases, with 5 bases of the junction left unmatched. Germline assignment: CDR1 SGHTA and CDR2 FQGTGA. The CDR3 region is CASSEGQGVPYEQYF. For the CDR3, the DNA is TGTGCCAGCAGCGAGGGACAGGGGGTACCCTACGAGCAGTACTTC.

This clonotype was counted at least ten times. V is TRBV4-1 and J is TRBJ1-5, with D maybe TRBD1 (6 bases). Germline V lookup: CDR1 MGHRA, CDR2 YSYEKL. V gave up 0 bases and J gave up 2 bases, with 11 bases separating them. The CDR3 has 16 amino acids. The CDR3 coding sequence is TGCGCCAGCAGCCAAGATGGGGGGCTGGGCAATCAGCCCCAGCATTTT. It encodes CASSQDGGLGNQPQHF.